The clone carrying this T cell receptor (beta chain) appeared once. Original processing notes: Amplifying reference gene primers gave estimates of nucleated cell counts. TCRdb keeps only in-frame clones here, not all; method: immunoSEQ multiplex PCR. The V and J calls and clone size are taken from that table; D and trimming were inferred from the DNA. The sample shows about 60,000 clones, around 88% of them seen only once. The data belong to a study of blood T cell repertoires in COVID-19. In the study overall: The samples span acute and convalescent COVID-19 from the United States, Italy and Spain. The analysed material was cDNA or gDNA that came from T cells, B-cell-depleted T cells, or PBMCs.

Losses at the gene ends were 0 bases for V and 0 bases for J; bases not matched to a gene: 4. Germline V CDR1 and CDR2: SGHKS, YYEKEE (reference sequence). The CDR3 covers 17 residues. V usage is TRBV5-5 and J usage is TRBJ2-1; 9 nucleotides line up with TRBD1. This receptor was identified in a woman older than 75 with active COVID-19. Sequencing used peripheral blood. DNA of the CDR3: TGTGCCAGCAGCTTGGGCCTGACAGGGGGCTCCTACAATGAGCAGTTCTTC. It codes for CASSLGLTGGSYNEQFF. The complete variable domain, with remaining parts taken from reference TRBV5-5 and TRBJ2-1, reads DAGVTQSPTHLIKTRGQQVTLRCSPISGHKSVSWYQQVLGQGPQFIFQYYEKEERGRGNFPDRFSARQFPNYSSELNVNALLLGDSALYLCASSLGLTGGSYNEQFFGPGTRLTVL.